This T cell receptor beta chain was documented in a study of cytomegalovirus exposure and HLA in healthy donors. About the study: Early released data had about 80 million unique TCRs, all coming from HLA-typed donors. Study-wide points: HLA-A and HLA-B allele assignments for most subjects were reportedly predicted accurately using TCR beta sequences. HLA allele associations emerged for around 15,000 TCR beta sequences in a later analysis, at 0.05 false discovery rate.

Of note for this clone: Its cognate antigen is unknown.

Vbeta (60) and Jbeta (13) primers were used in the PCR. Method: immunoSEQ multiplex PCR; TCRdb's copy keeps in-frame clones and lacks some. The data contain under 90,000 clones, roughly 80% of them singletons. The germline gives CDR1 LGHNA, CDR2 YNFKEQ. This CDR3 region has 17 residues. Trimming removed 4 bases from V and 8 bases from J; junction bases left unmatched: 12. The sequenced sample consisted of PBMCs. The sequence derives from a man aged 35-49 years in good health and CMV-seronegative. The chain uses TRBV4-2 and TRBJ2-2, with 11 bases lining up with TRBD2. Here the CDR3 reads CASSRLAGGGKVGELFF. The CDR3 DNA is TGTGCCAGCAGCCGCCTAGCGGGAGGAGGGAAAGTGGGGGAGCTGTTTTTT.